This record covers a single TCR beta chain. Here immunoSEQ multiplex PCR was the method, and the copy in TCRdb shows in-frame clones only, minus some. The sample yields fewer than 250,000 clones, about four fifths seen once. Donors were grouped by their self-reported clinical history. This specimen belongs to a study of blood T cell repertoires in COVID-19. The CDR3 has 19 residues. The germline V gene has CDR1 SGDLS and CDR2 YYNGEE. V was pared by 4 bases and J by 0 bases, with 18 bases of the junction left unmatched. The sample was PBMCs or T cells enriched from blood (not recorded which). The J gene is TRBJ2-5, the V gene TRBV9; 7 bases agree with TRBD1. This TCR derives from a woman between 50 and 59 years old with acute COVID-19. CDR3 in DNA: TGTGCCAGCAGCCCCAAGGGGGCCCCGGCGTCAGACCACCAAGAGACCCAGTACTTC. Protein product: CASSPKGAPASDHQETQYF.